These 28 T cell receptor beta chains came from one sample sequenced in a study of CD8+CD57+ T cells in acquired aplastic anemia. CDR3 and TCR beta VDJ profiling relied on genomic DNA as the template. MiXCR was run by TCRdb on the reads, yielding one entry per CDR3 protein. The table records approximately 150,000 distinct CDR3 sequences, about half of them present only once. Patients selected for sequencing had displayed CD8+CD57+ cell expansion by flow cytometry. The sample was sorted CD4+, CD8+, or CD8+CD57+ T cells (not recorded which) from PBMCs. The receptors were gathered from a human donor with aplastic anemia.

The chain combines TRBV7-2 with TRBJ2-7; the match to TRBD2 covers 7 bases. This CDR3 has 14 amino acids. V was clipped by 4 bases and J by 0 bases; unmatched bases: 3. Germline V gene sequence: CDR1 SGHTA, CDR2 FQGNSA. The CDR3 DNA reads TGTGCCAGCAGCTCGCGGGGGAGCTCCTACGAGCAGTACTTC. It specifies CASSSRGSSYEQYF.

V usage is TRBV19 and J usage is TRBJ2-3; 12 bases map to TRBD2. J was trimmed by 2 bases and V by 6 bases; bases with no gene match: 15. Germline values: CDR1 LNHDA, CDR2 SQIVND (reference sequence). This CDR3 is built from 19 residues. CDR3 DNA sequence: TGTGCCAGTAGCGATGAACTAGCGGGAGGCCCTCCCTACACAGATACGCAGTATTTT. Translating gives CASSDELAGGPPYTDTQYF.

To note about this clonotype: One end of the junction fails to match germline, which may point to a read error. This chain links TRBV10-3 with TRBJ2-1, with 10 bases identical to TRBD1. Germline CDR1 ENHRY, CDR2 SYGVKD. The CDR3 sequence is 15 residues long. In DNA form, the CDR3 reads TGTGCCAGCAGTACCCGGGACAGGGGCTACAATGAGCAGTTCTTC. Amino acids: CASSTRDRGYNEQFF.

This clonotype was found many times. The chain recombines TRBV27 with TRBJ1-5; TRBD1 matches 8 bases. This CDR3 spans 14 amino acids. V lost 5 bases and J lost 5; bases outside the gene matches: 5. Germline values: CDR1 MNHEY, CDR2 SMNVEV (reference sequence). The CDR3, as DNA: TGTGCCAGCAGTCCCGGGACAGGATATCAGCCCCAGCATTTT. It yields the protein CASSPGTGYQPQHF.

About this clonotype itself: A much larger clone differs from this one at a single base, so this may be a read error. The chain combines TRBV12-3 or TRBV12-4 with TRBJ1-5, with D possibly TRBD1 on 6 matching bases. This CDR3 is built from 16 residues. Trimming stripped 4 bases from V and 3 bases from J, with 16 bases between. The CDR3 spells CASSSAVRGNNQPQHF. Here the CDR3 DNA reads TGTGCCAGCAGTTCCGCGGTTAGGGGGAACAATCAGCCCCAGCATTTT.

This clonotype was detected only a few times. The chain combines TRBV5-1 with TRBJ2-6, with 7 bases aligning to TRBD1. J gave up 0 bases and V 4 bases, and 10 bases lay outside the gene matches. Germline-derived CDR1 and CDR2 are SGHRS and YFSETQ. This CDR3 is built from 18 residues. CDR3 DNA sequence: TGCGCCAGCAGCGAGGGACAGATCGTCCTCTCTGGGGCCAACGTCCTGACTTTC. It yields the protein CASSEGQIVLSGANVLTF. Looking up the rest from reference TRBV5-1 and TRBJ2-6 gives the full variable domain: KAGVTQTPRYLIKTRGQQVTLSCSPISGHRSVSWYQQTPGQGLQFLFEYFSETQRNKGNFPGRFSGRQFSNSRSEMNVSTLELGDSALYLCASSEGQIVLSGANVLTFGAGSRLTVL.

On this clonotype: At one of its ends the junction is not consistent with the germline gene, which may arise from a read error. This chain links TRBV4-2 with TRBJ2-1; 8 bases are shared with TRBD2. The CDR3 spans 14 residues. Germline values: CDR1 LGHNA, CDR2 YNFKEQ. The CDR3 here is CAISLSGSRNEQFF. The CDR3 DNA reads TGTGCCATCAGCCTCAGCGGGAGCAGGAATGAGCAGTTCTTC.

At least ten counts were recorded for this clonotype. J is TRBJ2-1 and V is TRBV4-1; D is unresolved. The germline V and J ends were trimmed by 1 base and 8 bases, with 18 bases remaining between them. Per the germline V gene, CDR1 is MGHRA and CDR2 is YSYEKL. The CDR3 has 16 amino acids. In nucleotides, the CDR3 is TGCGCCAGCAGCCAAGGGCTGGGGTCCTTTGGTTATGAGCAGTTCTTC. This sequence encodes CASSQGLGSFGYEQFF.

This chain links TRBV20-1 with TRBJ2-3; 11 nucleotides line up with TRBD2. Trimming at V came to 5 bases and at J to 2 bases, leaving 9 bases not matched to a gene. CDR3 length equals 16 residues. Germline CDR1 DFQATT, CDR2 SNEGSKA (reference sequence). CDR3 DNA: TGCAGTGCTGGGTCGACTAGCGGGATATCCACAGATACGCAGTATTTT. Translating it yields CSAGSTSGISTDTQYF.

Regarding this clonotype: A much larger clone differs from this one at a single base, so this may be a read error. This is likely a read error, given that the CDR3 carries no conserved phenylalanine or tryptophan at its end. The rearrangement joins TRBV7-9 to TRBJ2-5, with D possibly being TRBD1 (5 bases). The V gene lost 5 bases and the J gene lost 0 bases, with 16 bases spanning the gap. This CDR3 region has 16 residues. Germline V gene data show CDR1 as SEHNR and CDR2 as FQNEAQ (reference sequence). CDR3: CASSQGSQDHQETQYS. CDR3 DNA sequence: TGTGCCAGCAGCCAAGGTTCACAGGACCACCAAGAGACCCAGTACTCC.

This clonotype showed up many times. CDR3 sequence (DNA): TGTGCCAGCAGCAAAAACAGGGGGCGCGGGGAGACCCAGTACTTC. Translation gives CASSKNRGRGETQYF. This chain joins TRBV7-3 and TRBJ2-5; 9 positions match TRBD1. The ends lost 5 bases at V and 5 bases at J; junction bases unmatched: 9. This CDR3 comprises 15 residues. From germline, CDR1 is SGHTA and CDR2 FQGTGA. Full variable domain (outside the CDR3, taken from reference TRBV7-3 and TRBJ2-5): GAGVSQTPSNKVTEKGKYVELRCDPISGHTALYWYRQSLGQGPEFLIYFQGTGAADDSGLPNDRFFAVRPEGSVSTLKIQRTERGDSAVYLCASSKNRGRGETQYFGPGTRLLVL.

This clonotype was observed many times. The V call is TRBV4-2, the J call TRBJ2-3; TRBD1 or TRBD2 may be the D gene (5 bases each). Germline CDR1 reads LGHNA; CDR2 reads YNFKEQ. The V end lost 4 bases, the J end lost 3 bases, and 20 bases lay between the germline ends. The CDR3 runs 17 residues. The DNA for the CDR3 is TGTGCCAGCAGCCTCGGAGTGTGGGACGGGAATACAGATACGCAGTATTTT. This encodes CASSLGVWDGNTDTQYF.

The rearrangement joins TRBV10-3 to TRBJ2-7; 7 bases fit TRBD1. The CDR3 loop spans 14 amino acids. V trimming: 2 bases; J trimming: 2 bases; junction bases outside the gene matches: 3. CDR1 and CDR2 from the germline V gene are ENHRY and SYGVKD. As DNA, the CDR3 is TGTGCCATCAGTGAGGTGGACAGGCCCTACGAGCAGTACGTC. It is translated as CAISEVDRPYEQYV.

The chain combines TRBV7-6 with TRBJ2-1, with D possibly being TRBD1 or TRBD2 (6 bases each). Trimming shortened V by 7 bases and J by 7 bases, and 14 bases separated the two germline ends. The CDR3 extends over 13 amino acids. Germline V gives CDR1 SGHVS, CDR2 FNYEAQ. The CDR3 sequence is CASTGQGGNEQFF. CDR3 DNA: TGTGCCAGCACAGGGCAAGGGGGGAATGAGCAGTTCTTC.

The genes are TRBV12-3 or TRBV12-4 and TRBJ1-2; TRBD1 agrees at 7 bases. The CDR3 totals 12 residues. The ends lost 7 bases at V and 8 bases at J; junction bases unmatched: 7. CDR3 residues: CASTDRVRGYTF. The CDR3 DNA reads TGTGCCAGCACCGACAGGGTGAGAGGCTACACCTTC.

This clonotype was detected only a few times. The chain uses TRBV7-6 and TRBJ2-3, with 8 bases that match TRBD1. The CDR3 loop spans 15 amino acids. Germline V gene data show CDR1 as SGHVS and CDR2 as FNYEAQ. Germline trimming cut 4 bases from V and 0 bases from J; bases unmatched to any gene: 3. This CDR3 reads CASSYWTGSTDTQYF. For the CDR3, the DNA is TGTGCCAGCAGCTACTGGACAGGGAGCACAGATACGCAGTATTTT.

This clonotype was picked up many times. The V call is TRBV6-1, the J call TRBJ1-2, with D possibly matching TRBD1 (6 bases). The V end lost 10 bases, the J end lost 8 bases, and 11 bases lay between the germline ends. Germline lookup yields CDR1 MNHNS and CDR2 SASEGT. The CDR3 length is 10 residues. The CDR3 reads CATRRGGYTF. CDR3 nucleotide sequence: TGTGCCACCAGAAGGGGGGGCTACACCTTC.

The V call is TRBV3-1, the J call TRBJ2-2; D ambiguous. The V gene lost 4 bases and the J gene lost 3 bases, with 9 bases spanning the gap. This CDR3 is built from 14 residues. Looked up from germline, CDR1 is LGHDT and CDR2 is YNNKEL (reference sequence). This CDR3 reads CASSPGYHTGELFF. The CDR3 region has the DNA TGTGCCAGCAGCCCCGGGTACCACACCGGGGAGCTGTTTTTT.

This chain joins TRBV19 and TRBJ1-6, with D maybe TRBD1 (5 bases). V was pared by 6 bases and J by 5 bases, with 14 bases between. This CDR3 is built from 15 residues. The germline gives CDR1 LNHDA, CDR2 SQIVND (reference sequence). CDR3 sequence (DNA): TGTGCCAGTAGCCCTGGGGCAGCAGATAATTCACCCCTCCACTTT. The encoded protein is CASSPGAADNSPLHF. The full variable domain, its missing parts supplied by reference TRBV19 and TRBJ1-6, is DGGITQSPKYLFRKEGQNVTLSCEQNLNHDAMYWYRQDPGQGLRLIYYSQIVNDFQKGDIAEGYSVSREKKESFPLTVTSAQKNPTAFYLCASSPGAADNSPLHFGNGTRLTVT.

In its sample, this clonotype was seen many times. V is TRBV5-1 and J is TRBJ1-2; D is unclear. Germline CDR1 is SGHRS and CDR2 is YFSETQ. The CDR3 loop spans 13 amino acids. V dropped 6 bases and J dropped 2 bases, with 11 bases sitting between them. The CDR3 DNA reads TGCGCCAGCAACTCGGACGGGAACTATGGCTACACCTTC. Translated, it gives CASNSDGNYGYTF.

The chain couples TRBV20-1 to TRBJ1-5; D possibly corresponds to TRBD1 (6 bases). The V end lost 6 bases, the J end lost 0 bases, and 9 bases lay between the germline ends. The CDR3 covers 13 residues. Per germline, CDR1 DFQATT and CDR2 SNEGSKA (reference sequence). CDR3 DNA: TGCAGTGCCGGACAGTTTAGCAATCAGCCCCAGCATTTT. This encodes CSAGQFSNQPQHF.

This clonotype was seen a few times. The V gene is TRBV24-1, the J gene TRBJ2-3; perhaps TRBD1 as D (5 bases). V dropped 11 bases and J dropped 6 bases, with 17 bases sitting between them. The germline V gene has CDR1 KGHDR and CDR2 SFDVKD. The CDR3 spans 13 residues. The CDR3 spells CAIQGRAIDTQYF. CDR3 nucleotides: TGTGCCATCCAGGGAAGGGCGATTGATACGCAGTATTTT.

V gene TRBV3-1 combines with J gene TRBJ2-7; no clear D. The CDR3 is made up of 15 amino acids. The V and J ends lost 4 bases and 7 bases respectively, with 20 bases between them. Looked up from germline, CDR1 is LGHDT and CDR2 is YNNKEL (reference sequence). The CDR3 is CASSLNLPGRLEQYF. In nucleotides, the CDR3 is TGTGCCAGCAGCCTAAACCTTCCGGGTAGGTTAGAGCAGTACTTC.

The V gene is TRBV7-2, the J gene TRBJ1-4; D call uncertain. The germline V and J ends were trimmed by 0 bases and 10 bases, with 3 bases remaining between them. Germline CDR1 is SGHTA and CDR2 is FQGNSA. The CDR3 totals 11 residues. The CDR3 DNA reads as TGTGCCAGCAGCTTAGCGGGAAAACTGTTTTTT. Translation gives CASSLAGKLFF.

In its sample, this clonotype was seen many times. V gene TRBV19 combines with J gene TRBJ1-2; the D gene is possibly TRBD1 (6 bases). There are 14 residues in the CDR3. V was clipped by 4 bases and J by 4 bases, with 13 bases between them. The V gene's germline CDR1 is LNHDA and CDR2 SQIVND (reference sequence). CDR3 in DNA: TGTGCCAGTAGTAACCTCTTAGGGGGCTATGGCTACACCTTC. This sequence encodes CASSNLLGGYGYTF.

This clonotype has a count of ten or more. The chain combines TRBV20-1 with TRBJ2-4; a possible D gene is TRBD2 (5 bases). CDR3 length: 14 residues. In germline, CDR1 is DFQATT, CDR2 SNEGSKA (reference sequence). The V end was cut by 3 bases, the J end by 7 bases, with 16 bases between. The CDR3 sequence is CSASRVGEGNIQYF. CDR3 sequence (DNA): TGCAGTGCTAGTCGGGTGGGAGAGGGTAACATTCAGTACTTC.

This clonotype was observed many times. CDR3 sequence (DNA): TGTGCCAGCAGCAGCTCAGGGGTAGGGGAGCAGTACTTC. It specifies CASSSSGVGEQYF. This sequence joins TRBV5-4 and TRBJ2-7; perhaps TRBD1 as D (6 bases). The germline CDR1 and CDR2 sequences are SGHNT and YYREEE (reference sequence). The V gene lost 4 bases and the J gene lost 7 bases, with 15 bases spanning the gap. This CDR3 contains 13 residues.

This clonotype occurred many times. V usage is TRBV4-2 and J usage is TRBJ1-6; 9 nucleotides agree with TRBD1. This CDR3 is built from 18 residues. Germline trimming cut 2 bases from V and 5 bases from J; bases unmatched to any gene: 10. CDR1 and CDR2 (germline): LGHNA, YNFKEQ. The CDR3 DNA sequence: TGTGCCAGCAGCCAAACCCTTCCCGGGACAGGGCATAATTCACCCCTCCACTTT. This sequence encodes CASSQTLPGTGHNSPLHF.